The 14 T cell receptor beta chains presented below share a single source sample, sequenced in a study of Ad26.COV2.S vaccination and SARS-CoV-2 variants. Clones were sequenced by immunoSEQ multiplex PCR, and TCRdb holds only the in-frame ones, with some missing. The sample carries about 400,000 clones, about four fifths recorded once. Specified treatment: some 20 received Ad26.COV2.S at low or high dose, single or two shots; several received placebo; per-sample allocation not given. Sampling was performed 63 days after the first vaccine or placebo injection. Source: peripheral blood, taken in a trial of Ad26.COV2.S vaccine versus placebo. These receptors originate from a person between 18 and 60 years old who received the Ad26.COV2.S COVID-19 vaccine or a placebo.

The chain carries TRBV3-1 (or the pseudogene TRBV3-2) and TRBJ2-3, with 9 bases lining up with TRBD1. Germline V gene lookup returns CDR1 LGHDT and CDR2 YNNKEL (reference sequence). This CDR3 region has 14 residues. The J segment lost 8 bases and the V segment lost 4 bases, leaving 7 bases of the junction unmatched. This CDR3 reads CASSPQGAEGTQYF. The CDR3 nucleotides are TGTGCCAGCAGCCCACAGGGGGCAGAAGGTACGCAGTATTTT.

This clone was seen only a few times. The chain carries TRBV11-3 and TRBJ2-2; TRBD2 aligns across 12 bases. The CDR3 runs 19 residues. J lost 5 bases, V lost 1 base, and 11 bases had no gene match. Germline CDR1 reads SGHNT; CDR2 reads YENEEA. The CDR3 is CASSLVRSSGRAWTGELFF. As DNA, the CDR3 is TGTGCCAGCAGCTTAGTTAGATCTAGCGGGAGGGCCTGGACCGGGGAGCTGTTTTTT. Complete variable domain (other parts from reference TRBV11-3 and TRBJ2-2): EAGVVQSPRYKIIEKKQPVAFWCNPISGHNTLYWYLQNLGQGPELLIRYENEEAVDDSQLPKDRFSAERLKGVDSTLKIQPAELGDSAVYLCASSLVRSSGRAWTGELFFGEGSRLTVL.

The gene calls are TRBV3-1 (or the pseudogene TRBV3-2) and TRBJ1-6; D not resolved. V lost 0 bases to trimming and J lost 10 bases, with 13 bases between them. Germline CDR1 reads LGHDT; CDR2 reads YNNKEL (reference sequence). The CDR3 consists of 15 residues. The CDR3 DNA reads TGTGCCAGCAGCCAAGACCCTCTTGGCAACTCACCCCTCCACTTT. Translated, it gives CASSQDPLGNSPLHF.

V usage is TRBV5-1 and J usage is TRBJ2-3; D possibly uses TRBD1 or TRBD2 (5 bases each). The CDR3 sequence is 17 residues long. From germline, CDR1 is SGHRS and CDR2 YFSETQ. The V end lost 0 bases, the J end lost 2 bases, and 16 bases lay between the germline ends. The DNA for the CDR3 is TGCGCCAGCAGCTTGGGAGGGGTCCGGGGCCTCACAGATACGCAGTATTTT. Protein sequence: CASSLGGVRGLTDTQYF.

There are a few counts of this clone. The V call is TRBV15, the J call TRBJ2-7; 8 bases are shared with TRBD1. After removal of 9 bases from V and 4 bases from J, the junction contained 11 bases not matched to a gene. Germline V gene lookup returns CDR1 LNHNV and CDR2 YYDKDF (reference sequence). The CDR3 totals 14 residues. CDR3 amino acids: CATRRDRSQYEQYF. In DNA, the CDR3 is TGTGCCACGAGACGGGACAGGAGCCAATACGAGCAGTACTTC.

The chain carries TRBV9 and TRBJ2-1; the match to TRBD2 covers 9 bases. Germline V lookup: CDR1 SGDLS, CDR2 YYNGEE. V was clipped by 0 bases and J by 8 bases; unmatched bases: 12. This CDR3 is 17 amino acids long. The chain's CDR3 is CASSVAPFSGRSYEQFF. For the CDR3, the DNA is TGTGCCAGCAGCGTAGCCCCCTTTAGCGGGAGAAGTTATGAGCAGTTCTTC.

The rearrangement joins TRBV20-1 to TRBJ2-5, with D maybe TRBD1 (5 bases). The germline CDR1 and CDR2 sequences are DFQATT and SNEGSKA (reference sequence). The ends were cut back, 6 bases at V and 1 base at J, with 6 bases in the middle. The CDR3 covers 11 residues. CDR3 bases: TGCAGTGCGGACACCCAAGAGACCCAGTACTTC. Translated: CSADTQETQYF.

This chain connects TRBV6-5 to TRBJ2-2; D perhaps matches TRBD1 (6 bases). Per the germline V gene, CDR1 is MNHEY and CDR2 is SVGAGI. Trimming took 6 bases from V and 4 from J, leaving 15 bases between them. This CDR3 is built from 15 residues. This chain's CDR3 is CASRALDRITGELFF. CDR3 bases: TGTGCCAGCAGGGCTCTGGACAGAATCACCGGGGAGCTGTTTTTT.

The V call is TRBV2, the J call TRBJ2-7, with 10 nucleotides matching TRBD1. V was clipped by 6 bases and J by 9 bases; unmatched bases: 5. Germline assignment: CDR1 SNHLY and CDR2 FYNNEI. This CDR3 region has 12 residues. CDR3 nucleotide sequence: TGTGCCAGCAGGAAGGACAGGGGGTGGCAGTACTTC. This encodes CASRKDRGWQYF. The full variable domain, its missing parts supplied by reference TRBV2 and TRBJ2-7, is EPEVTQTPSHQVTQMGQEVILRCVPISNHLYFYWYRQILGQKVEFLVSFYNNEISEKSEIFDDQFSVERPDGSNFTLKIRSTKLEDSAMYFCASRKDRGWQYFGPGTRLTVT.

The chain couples TRBV7-8 to TRBJ1-2; 8 bases match TRBD1. The V segment lost 4 bases and the J segment 6 bases; nucleotides outside the gene matches: 10. The CDR3 loop spans 15 amino acids. The germline V gene encodes CDR1 SGHVS and CDR2 FQNEAQ. Here the CDR3 reads CASSYSPGTGDGYTF. As DNA, the CDR3 is TGTGCCAGCAGCTACTCCCCCGGGACAGGAGATGGCTACACCTTC.

There are a few counts of this clone. The rearrangement uses TRBV6-5 and TRBJ2-7, with D tentatively TRBD2 (6 bases). The V and J ends lost 8 bases and 0 bases respectively, with 17 bases between them. The CDR3 is 15 residues long. Germline V lookup: CDR1 MNHEY, CDR2 SVGAGI. CDR3 bases: TGTGCCAGCGTACCGCTCGACGGGAGCTCCTACGAGCAGTACTTC. Its translation: CASVPLDGSSYEQYF.

This clone came up a few times. This chain links TRBV6-6 with TRBJ2-1, with 9 bases that match TRBD2. This CDR3 contains 14 residues. Per germline, CDR1 MNHNY and CDR2 SVGAGI (reference sequence). V gave up 6 bases and J gave up 6 bases; unmatched junction bases: 6. The CDR3 here is CASRVLAGSNEQFF. The CDR3 bases are TGTGCCAGCAGAGTTCTAGCGGGGTCCAATGAGCAGTTCTTC.

This rearrangement joins TRBV5-6 to TRBJ2-3; D is unresolved. The germline V gene has CDR1 SGHDT and CDR2 YYEEEE. The CDR3 has 15 residues. Trimming took 0 bases from V and 3 from J, leaving 11 bases between them. The CDR3 is CASSLGPASTDTQYF. The CDR3 coding sequence is TGTGCCAGCAGCTTGGGGCCGGCCTCGACAGATACGCAGTATTTT. Full variable domain (outside the CDR3, taken from reference TRBV5-6 and TRBJ2-3): DAGVTQSPTHLIKTRGQQVTLRCSPKSGHDTVSWYQQALGQGPQFIFQYYEEEERQRGNFPDRFSGHQFPNYSSELNVNALLLGDSALYLCASSLGPASTDTQYFGPGTRLTVL.

The chain carries TRBV7-3 and TRBJ1-2; D gene uncertain. CDR3 length: 13 residues. Trimming removed 2 bases at V and 0 bases at J, with 4 bases between. From germline, CDR1 is SGHTA and CDR2 FQGTGA. The CDR3 is CASSLLTNYGYTF. CDR3 nucleotide sequence: TGTGCCAGCAGCTTACTCACTAACTATGGCTACACCTTC.